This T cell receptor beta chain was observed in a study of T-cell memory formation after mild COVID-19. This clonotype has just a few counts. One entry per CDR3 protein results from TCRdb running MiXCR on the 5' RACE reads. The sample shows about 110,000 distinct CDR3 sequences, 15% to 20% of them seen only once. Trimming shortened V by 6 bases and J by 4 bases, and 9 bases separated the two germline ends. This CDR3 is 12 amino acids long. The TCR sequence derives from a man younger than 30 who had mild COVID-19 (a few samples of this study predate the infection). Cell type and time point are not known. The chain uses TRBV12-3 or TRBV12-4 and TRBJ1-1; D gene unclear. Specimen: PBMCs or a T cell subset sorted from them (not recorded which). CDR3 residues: CASRLWGTEAFF. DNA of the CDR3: TGTGCCAGCAGACTATGGGGCACTGAAGCTTTCTTT.